This TCR beta chain was identified during a study of blood T cell repertoires in COVID-19. The overall study: Specimens from acute and convalescent COVID-19 originated in the United States, Italy and Spain. PBMCs, B-cell-depleted T cells, or T cells were the source of the cDNA or gDNA that made up the material.

As processed by the authors: Cell counts per sample came from amplifying reference gene primers. Sequencing used immunoSEQ multiplex PCR; TCRdb keeps in-frame clones, though not all of them. V and J calls plus clone size are reproduced from that table; the DNA served to infer D and trimming. The sample has approximately 120,000 clones; more than 80% are singletons. This clone was picked up a small number of times. Other DNA variants within this sample encode the same CDR3. Trimming removed 1 base from V and 2 bases from J, with 9 bases in between. The germline CDR1 and CDR2 sequences are GTSNPN and SVGIG (reference sequence). The CDR3 is made up of 14 amino acids.

The gene calls are TRBV30 and TRBJ1-5; weak D call: TRBD1 (5 bases). This TCR was recovered from a human donor in a cohort sampled during active COVID-19. The sample consisted of peripheral blood. The CDR3 bases are TGTGCCTGGAGTGCCGGGGGTGGCAATCAGCCCCAGCATTTT. This translates into CAWSAGGGNQPQHF.